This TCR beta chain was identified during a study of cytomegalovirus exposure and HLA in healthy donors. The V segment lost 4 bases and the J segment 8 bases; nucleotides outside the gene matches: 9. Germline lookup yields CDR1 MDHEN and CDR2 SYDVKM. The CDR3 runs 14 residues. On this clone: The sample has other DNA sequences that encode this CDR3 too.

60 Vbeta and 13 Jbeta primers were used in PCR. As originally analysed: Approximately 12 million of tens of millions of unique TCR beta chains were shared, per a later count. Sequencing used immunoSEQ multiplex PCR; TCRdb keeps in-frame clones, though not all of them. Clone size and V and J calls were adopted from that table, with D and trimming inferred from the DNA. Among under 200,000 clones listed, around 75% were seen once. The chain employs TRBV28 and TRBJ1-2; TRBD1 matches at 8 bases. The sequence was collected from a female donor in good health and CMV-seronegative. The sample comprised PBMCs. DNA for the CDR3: TGTGCCAGCAGTTACCTGACAGGGGAGAAGGGCTACACCTTC. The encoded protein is CASSYLTGEKGYTF.